This T cell receptor (beta chain) emerged from a study of shared clonotypes between healthy human individuals. Donors were healthy HIV-negative adults without recently reported acute infections or vaccinations. This CDR3 contains 15 residues. Germline CDR1 reads SGHRS; CDR2 reads YFSETQ. V shed 1 base and J shed 2 bases, with 12 bases lying between them. Over several immunoSEQ plates, each subset's genomic DNA was distributed in even portions. Methods used by the authors: ImmunoSEQ sequences covered only the junction and lacked quality scores; filtering therefore differed. Profiled with immunoSEQ multiplex PCR; TCRdb holds only in-frame clones, not every one. For V, J and clone size, that table is used; D and trimming come from the DNA. Of about 960,000 clones listed, approximately 80% are singletons.

Sequencing input: memory CD4+ T cells sorted from blood. Subset defined: CD45RA-negative fraction. The chain carries TRBV5-1 and TRBJ1-2; perhaps TRBD1 as D (5 bases). The receptor's source is a man younger than 35 in good health. CDR3 amino acids: CASSLMAGTNYGYTF. The CDR3 DNA sequence: TGCGCCAGCAGCTTGATGGCAGGGACCAACTATGGCTACACCTTC.